These 9 T cell receptor beta chains came from one sample sequenced in a study of blood T cell repertoires in COVID-19 (dated by TCRdb to between 2020 and 2021). The method was the immunoSEQ multiplex PCR assay. Here the immuneACCESS table is served through TCRdb, limited to in-frame sequences with V and J called. Missing clones are a known gap in these copies; in checked studies unresolved V genes cover under half, and the rest lacks a known reason. In all, the sample holds 50,000 to 75,000 clones, and about three quarters of those were seen once. The top ten clonotypes cover 50% to 55% of the sample. Sequenced input: peripheral blood. The source is a woman older than 75 with acute or convalescent COVID-19.

The genes are TRBV7-9 and TRBJ2-7, with 8 bases that match TRBD1. Germline-derived CDR1 and CDR2 are SEHNR and FQNEAQ (reference sequence). The junction had 7 bases not matched to a gene; V was cut back by 6 bases and J by 0 bases. The CDR3 sequence is 15 residues long. The CDR3 spells CASSYGQGYSYEQYF. CDR3 DNA: TGTGCCAGCAGTTATGGACAGGGATACTCCTACGAGCAGTACTTC.

This clone has more than one count but fewer than ten. This rearrangement joins TRBV7-9 to TRBJ1-1; 8 bases line up with TRBD1. V was pared by 5 bases and J by 3 bases, with 11 bases of the junction left unmatched. The CDR3 has 16 amino acids. CDR1 is SEHNR, CDR2 FQNEAQ, per germline (reference sequence). This CDR3 reads CASSLRTGKRDTEAFF. The CDR3 DNA is TGTGCCAGCAGCCTCAGGACAGGGAAGAGGGACACTGAAGCTTTCTTT.

CDR3: CASSPLARVGSFDNIQYF. In nucleotides, the CDR3 is TGTGCCAGCAGCCCACTAGCTAGGGTAGGATCCTTCGATAACATTCAGTACTTC. This chain uses TRBV9 with TRBJ2-4; possibly TRBD2 for D (6 bases). The germline V gene has CDR1 SGDLS and CDR2 YYNGEE. This CDR3 spans 18 amino acids. V was cut by 4 bases and J by 7 bases, with 27 bases left in between.

This clone has only a few counts. The chain is built from TRBV19 and TRBJ1-6; 7 nucleotides align to TRBD1. Germline CDR1 and CDR2: LNHDA and SQIVND (reference sequence). J was trimmed by 5 bases and V by 5 bases; bases with no gene match: 6. The CDR3 covers 15 residues. The CDR3 bases are TGTGCCAGTAGTCGGGCGGGACAGAATAATTCACCCCTCCACTTT. Protein product: CASSRAGQNNSPLHF. The entire variable domain, with the rest obtained from reference TRBV19 and TRBJ1-6, is as follows: DGGITQSPKYLFRKEGQNVTLSCEQNLNHDAMYWYRQDPGQGLRLIYYSQIVNDFQKGDIAEGYSVSREKKESFPLTVTSAQKNPTAFYLCASSRAGQNNSPLHFGNGTRLTVT.

Worth noting for this clone: Possible read error: a much larger clone is one base away. Other DNA sequences in this sample translate to the same CDR3. This chain connects TRBV7-3 to TRBJ2-1; 9 nucleotides match TRBD2. CDR1 and CDR2 from the germline V gene are SGHTA and FQGTGA. The V segment lost 9 bases and the J segment 5 bases; nucleotides outside the gene matches: 11. The CDR3 is 15 amino acids. CDR3 residues: CASSPLAGINNEQFF. The CDR3 nucleotides read TGTGCCAGTAGCCCCCTAGCGGGAATAAACAATGAGCAGTTCTTC.

This chain connects TRBV2 to TRBJ1-5; 11 nucleotides match TRBD1. The germline CDR1 and CDR2 sequences are SNHLY and FYNNEI. J lost 5 bases, V lost 3 bases, and 6 bases had no gene match. The CDR3 covers 16 residues. The CDR3 coding sequence is TGTGCCAGCAGTGACCCCGGGACAGGGGGAGATCAGCCCCAGCATTTT. This translates into CASSDPGTGGDQPQHF.

V gene TRBV11-2 combines with J gene TRBJ2-2; 10 bases are a match to TRBD2. V shed 5 bases, J shed 13 bases, and the junction held 4 bases outside the gene matches. Germline V lookup: CDR1 SGHAT, CDR2 FQNNGV. CDR3 length: 12 amino acids. The DNA for the CDR3 is TGTGCCAGCAGCACCTTAGCGGGAGGGCTGTTTTTT. It translates to CASSTLAGGLFF.

This clone was recorded a few times. This sequence joins TRBV19 and TRBJ2-1; 10 positions match TRBD2. This CDR3 has 16 residues. Trimming cost V 5 bases and J 0 bases; bases outside gene matches: 4. Germline CDR1 LNHDA, CDR2 SQIVND (reference sequence). CDR3 DNA: TGTGCCAGTAGTGGGCCTAGCGGGAGCTCCTACAATGAGCAGTTCTTC. Amino acids: CASSGPSGSSYNEQFF. Based on the CDR3 plus reference TRBV19 and TRBJ2-1, the full variable domain is DGGITQSPKYLFRKEGQNVTLSCEQNLNHDAMYWYRQDPGQGLRLIYYSQIVNDFQKGDIAEGYSVSREKKESFPLTVTSAQKNPTAFYLCASSGPSGSSYNEQFFGPGTRLTVL.

The V and J genes are TRBV2 and TRBJ2-7; D possibly corresponds to TRBD1 (6 bases). The germline V gene encodes CDR1 SNHLY and CDR2 FYNNEI. Trimming took 7 bases from V and 4 from J, leaving 17 bases between them. The CDR3 loop spans 14 amino acids. In DNA form, the CDR3 reads TGTGCCAGCATCCTCGACAGGCGCCGGTACGAGCAGTACTTC. It encodes CASILDRRRYEQYF.